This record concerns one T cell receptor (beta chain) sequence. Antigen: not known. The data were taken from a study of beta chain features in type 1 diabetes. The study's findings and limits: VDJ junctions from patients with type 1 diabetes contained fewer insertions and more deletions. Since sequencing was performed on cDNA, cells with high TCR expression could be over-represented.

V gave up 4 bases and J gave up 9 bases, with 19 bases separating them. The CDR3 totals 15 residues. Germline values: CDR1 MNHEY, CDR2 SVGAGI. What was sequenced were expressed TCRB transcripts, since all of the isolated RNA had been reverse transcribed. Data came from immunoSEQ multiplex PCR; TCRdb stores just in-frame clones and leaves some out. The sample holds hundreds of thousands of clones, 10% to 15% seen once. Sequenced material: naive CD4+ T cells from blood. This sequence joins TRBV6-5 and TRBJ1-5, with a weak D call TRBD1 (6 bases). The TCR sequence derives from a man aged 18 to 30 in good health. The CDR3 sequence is CASSSLRGRLRPQHF. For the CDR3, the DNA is TGTGCCAGCAGTTCCTTAAGGGGGAGACTCCGGCCCCAGCATTTT.